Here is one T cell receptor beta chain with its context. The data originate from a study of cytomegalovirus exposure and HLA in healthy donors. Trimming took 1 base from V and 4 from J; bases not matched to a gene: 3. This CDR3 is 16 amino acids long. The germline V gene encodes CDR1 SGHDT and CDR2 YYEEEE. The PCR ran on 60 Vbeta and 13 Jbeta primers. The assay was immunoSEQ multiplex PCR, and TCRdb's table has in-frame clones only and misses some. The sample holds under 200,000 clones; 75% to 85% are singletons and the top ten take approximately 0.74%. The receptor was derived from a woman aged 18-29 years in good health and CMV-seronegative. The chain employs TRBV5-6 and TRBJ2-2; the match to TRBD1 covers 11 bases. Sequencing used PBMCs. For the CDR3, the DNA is TGTGCCAGCAGCTTGCGGGGGACAGGGGGCACCGGGGAGCTGTTTTTT. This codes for CASSLRGTGGTGELFF.